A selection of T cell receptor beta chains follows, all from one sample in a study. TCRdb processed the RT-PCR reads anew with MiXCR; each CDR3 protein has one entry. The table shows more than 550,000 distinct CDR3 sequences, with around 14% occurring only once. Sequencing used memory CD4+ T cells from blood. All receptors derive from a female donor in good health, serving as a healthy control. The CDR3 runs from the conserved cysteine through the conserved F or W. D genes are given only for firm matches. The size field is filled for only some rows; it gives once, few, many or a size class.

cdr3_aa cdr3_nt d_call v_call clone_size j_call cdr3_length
CASSPRVGGIDYGYTF TGTGCCAGCTCACCACGAGTAGGGGGAATAGATTATGGCTACACCTTC - TRBV18 - TRBJ1-2 16
CASSLRAREQFF TGTGCCAGCAGCTTAAGGGCGCGTGAGCAGTTCTTC - TRBV11-1 - TRBJ2-1 12
CASTDRDGTEAFF TGCGCCAGTACCGACAGGGACGGCACTGAAGCTTTCTTT TRBD1 TRBV5-1 - TRBJ1-1 13
CASSRDDTDTQYF TGCGCCAGCAGCAGGGACGACACAGATACGCAGTATTTT - TRBV5-1 few TRBJ2-3 13
CASSLGTGIYQPQHF TGTGCCAGCAGCTTGGGGACAGGGATATATCAGCCCCAGCATTTT TRBD1 TRBV7-2 many TRBJ1-5 15
CASSQTGTLYNEQFF TGCGCCAGCAGCCAAACAGGCACCCTATACAATGAGCAGTTCTTC - TRBV4-3 few TRBJ2-1 15
CASSVGGSWGNEQFF TGTGCCAGCAGCGTAGGCGGGAGCTGGGGGAATGAGCAGTTCTTC TRBD2 TRBV9 - TRBJ2-1 15
CSAPGGGHTEAFF TGCAGTGCCCCAGGGGGGGGCCACACTGAAGCTTTCTTT TRBD1 TRBV20-1 - TRBJ1-1 13
CASSSRLAGSSYEQYF TGTGCCAGCAGCTCACGACTAGCGGGAAGCTCCTACGAGCAGTACTTC TRBD2 TRBV5-6 few TRBJ2-7 16
CASSTRGGYGYTF TGTGCCAGCAGCACCCGTGGGGGCTATGGCTACACCTTC - TRBV28 - TRBJ1-2 13
CASSYRGLAENEQFF TGTGCCAGCTCGTACAGGGGATTAGCGGAGAATGAGCAGTTCTTC - TRBV6-5 many TRBJ2-1 15
CASRGPGNTIYF TGTGCCAGCCGGGGTCCAGGGAACACCATATATTTT - TRBV6-6 many TRBJ1-3 12
CASSLGPEKLFF TGTGCCAGCAGCTTAGGTCCTGAAAAACTGTTTTTT - TRBV7-2 - TRBJ1-4 12
CASSPTGLAGASGELFF TGTGCCAGCAGCCCGACGGGACTAGCGGGAGCTTCCGGGGAGCTGTTTTTT TRBD2 TRBV7-3 many TRBJ2-2 17
CASSPGGQSNQPQHF TGTGCCAGCAGCCCCGGGGGACAAAGCAATCAGCCCCAGCATTTT - TRBV7-9 - TRBJ1-5 15
CASREAANYGYTF TGTGCCAGCAGAGAAGCGGCCAACTATGGCTACACCTTC - TRBV6-2/TRBV6-3 - TRBJ1-2 13
CASSLRMLAGGPDTQYF TGTGCCAGCAGCTTAAGGATGCTAGCGGGAGGGCCAGATACGCAGTATTTT TRBD2 TRBV7-8 many TRBJ2-3 17
CASNRDTGMYGYTF TGTGCCAGCAACCGGGACACAGGGATGTATGGCTACACCTTC - TRBV5-6 - TRBJ1-2 14
CATSQSETQYF TGTGCCACAAGCCAGTCAGAGACCCAGTACTTC - TRBV10-3 - TRBJ2-5 11
CASSLYRAENSPLHF TGCGCCAGCAGCTTGTACCGGGCAGAAAATTCACCCCTCCACTTT - TRBV5-1 - TRBJ1-6 15
CASSQEPSGRVYNEQFF TGCGCCAGCAGCCAAGAACCTAGCGGGAGGGTTTACAATGAGCAGTTCTTC TRBD2 TRBV4-3 many TRBJ2-1 17
CSVGFGVYAFF TGCAGTGTGGGGTTCGGGGTGTACGCTTTCTTT - TRBV20-1 few TRBJ1-1 11
CASSNGGNYGYTF TGTGCCAGCAGTAACGGAGGGAACTATGGCTACACCTTC - TRBV6-5 few TRBJ1-2 13
CASRGTGGGEQFF TGTGCCAGCAGGGGCACAGGGGGCGGTGAGCAGTTCTTC TRBD1 TRBV6-2/TRBV6-3 many TRBJ2-1 13
CSARNLAGVVNEQFF TGCAGTGCTAGAAACCTAGCGGGAGTAGTTAATGAGCAGTTCTTC TRBD2 TRBV20-1 many TRBJ2-1 15
CASTSLTSNEQYF TGCGCCAGCACCTCCCTGACTAGCAACGAGCAGTACTTC TRBD2 TRBV5-1 once TRBJ2-7 13
CASSLTPSAYGYTF TGTGCCAGCAGTTTAACCCCCTCTGCCTATGGCTACACCTTC - TRBV28 few TRBJ1-2 14
CASNYRGDTEAFF TGTGCCAGCAATTACAGGGGGGACACTGAAGCTTTCTTT TRBD1 TRBV6-5 many TRBJ1-1 13
CATSTRRTSGGEQFF TGTGCCACCAGTACGCGGCGGACTAGCGGGGGTGAGCAGTTCTTC TRBD2 TRBV24-1 few TRBJ2-1 15
CASSLTPMDTEAFF TGTGCCAGCAGCTTAACCCCCATGGACACTGAAGCTTTCTTT - TRBV7-2 - TRBJ1-1 14
CATRAQGSPSGNTIYF TGTGCCACCCGCGCCCAGGGCTCACCCTCTGGAAACACCATATATTTT - TRBV27 - TRBJ1-3 16
CASSDRTGNNSPLHF TGCGCCAGCAGTGATAGGACAGGGAATAATTCACCCCTCCACTTT TRBD1 TRBV10-2 many TRBJ1-6 15
CASSFPSGLDIEQFF TGTGCCAGCAGCTTCCCGTCGGGTCTAGATATTGAGCAGTTCTTC - TRBV7-9 few TRBJ2-1 15
CASRISGSDNQPQHF TGTGCCAGTAGAATCTCAGGGTCGGACAATCAGCCCCAGCATTTT - TRBV19 - TRBJ1-5 15
CASSLSGQDFDEQFF TGTGCCAGCAGTTTAAGTGGTCAGGACTTTGATGAGCAGTTCTTC - TRBV12-3/TRBV12-4 few TRBJ2-1 15
CSARVTGFSNQPQHF TGCAGTGCTAGAGTAACAGGGTTTAGCAATCAGCCCCAGCATTTT - TRBV20-1 few TRBJ1-5 15
CASSRGGSTNQPQHF TGTGCCAGCAGTCGAGGGGGGAGTACCAATCAGCCCCAGCATTTT - TRBV12-3/TRBV12-4 - TRBJ1-5 15
CSASLARSTYEQYF TGCAGTGCTAGCTTAGCGAGGAGCACCTACGAGCAGTACTTC - TRBV20-1 few TRBJ2-7 14
CASSLPDRGSVDTEAFF TGTGCCAGCAGCTTACCGGACAGGGGATCAGTGGACACTGAAGCTTTCTTT TRBD1 TRBV7-2 few TRBJ1-1 17
CASSYSVVTATEQYF TGTGCCAGCAGTTACTCGGTCGTGACGGCGACCGAGCAGTACTTC - TRBV6-5 few TRBJ2-7 15
CAIEGQGSEQYF TGTGCCATCGAGGGCCAGGGCAGTGAGCAGTACTTC - TRBV10-3 many TRBJ2-7 12
CSATSWEGASYNEQFF TGCAGTGCTACTTCATGGGAGGGCGCCTCCTACAATGAGCAGTTCTTC TRBD2 TRBV20-1 - TRBJ2-1 16
CATSSSSEQYF TGTGCCACCAGCAGCTCCTCCGAGCAGTACTTC - TRBV15 many TRBJ2-7 11
CASSYEPQGARGTDTQYF TGTGCCAGCAGTTACGAACCCCAGGGGGCGCGCGGCACAGATACGCAGTATTTT TRBD1 TRBV6-6 many TRBJ2-3 18
CSARRQGRGQPQHF TGCAGTGCTAGACGACAGGGGAGAGGTCAGCCCCAGCATTTT TRBD1 TRBV20-1 - TRBJ1-5 14
CSARPRSSQGETQYF TGCAGTGCTAGACCCCGCTCTTCACAGGGGGAGACCCAGTACTTC TRBD1 TRBV20-1 few TRBJ2-5 15
CASSQTGNYGYTF TGTGCCAGCAGTCAGACAGGAAACTATGGCTACACCTTC - TRBV6-6 few TRBJ1-2 13
CASSSWDSRKLFF TGTGCCAGCAGCTCCTGGGACAGTCGAAAACTGTTTTTT TRBD1 TRBV5-5 few TRBJ1-4 13
CASTQMVRNTEAFF TGTGCCAGCACCCAAATGGTTCGTAACACTGAAGCTTTCTTT - TRBV3-1 few TRBJ1-1 14
CASSQVYHSTDTQYF TGTGCCAGCAGCCAAGTCTACCACAGCACAGATACGCAGTATTTT - TRBV3-2 - TRBJ2-3 15
CASSQELGGADEQFF TGCGCCAGCAGCCAAGAACTGGGAGGGGCGGATGAGCAGTTCTTC TRBD2 TRBV4-3 - TRBJ2-1 15
CASSSVGAETEAFF TGCGCCAGCAGCTCGGTGGGCGCCGAGACTGAAGCTTTCTTT - TRBV5-1 few TRBJ1-1 14
CSVPGGSGRGEQFF TGCAGCGTCCCCGGGGGTAGCGGGAGGGGTGAGCAGTTCTTC TRBD2 TRBV29-1 many TRBJ2-1 14
CSASQTGIYGYTF TGCAGTGCTAGCCAGACAGGGATCTATGGCTACACCTTC TRBD1 TRBV20-1 - TRBJ1-2 13